Presented here are 31 T cell receptor beta chains from one specimen sequenced in a study of blood T cell repertoires in COVID-19. Some clones are missing from TCRdb's copy, which holds only in-frame ones; the method was immunoSEQ multiplex PCR. The table shows about 66,000 clones, with just over 85% occurring only once. Source material: peripheral blood. The source of these receptors is a man in his fifties or sixties with active COVID-19.

CDR3 nucleotide sequence: TGTGCCAGCAGCTTAGCGAATGGCGGGGGGGCTAGAGATACGCAGTATTTT. Protein sequence: CASSLANGGGARDTQYF. This chain joins TRBV7-6 and TRBJ2-3; 9 nucleotides line up with TRBD2. J lost 5 bases, V lost 0 bases, and 9 bases had no gene match. Germline values: CDR1 SGHVS, CDR2 FNYEAQ. The CDR3 runs 17 residues.

J is TRBJ2-5 and V is TRBV6-5; perhaps TRBD2 as D (6 bases). Germline loops: CDR1 MNHEY, CDR2 SVGAGI. V shed 2 bases and J shed 2 bases, with 12 bases lying between them. The CDR3 has 15 residues. Here the CDR3 DNA reads TGTGCCAGCAGTTACCGCCGGAGGGTTCAAGAGACCCAGTACTTC. Amino acids: CASSYRRRVQETQYF.

V gene TRBV10-3 combines with J gene TRBJ1-5, with 10 positions matching TRBD1. J gave up 2 bases and V 6 bases, and 4 bases lay outside the gene matches. Germline CDR1 reads ENHRY; CDR2 reads SYGVKD. This CDR3 has 15 amino acids. This chain's CDR3 is CAISAGTGGNQPQHF. The CDR3, as DNA: TGTGCCATCAGCGCCGGGACAGGGGGCAATCAGCCCCAGCATTTT.

CDR3 coding DNA: TGTGCCAGCAGCTTGACATTTAATCAGCCCCAGCATTTT. Amino acid sequence: CASSLTFNQPQHF. The chain recombines TRBV5-8 with TRBJ1-5; D gene unclear. Germline values: CDR1 SGHTS, CDR2 YDEGEE. The CDR3 contains 13 residues. Trimming took 1 base from V and 4 from J, leaving 6 bases between them.

The gene calls are TRBV5-6 and TRBJ2-7, with a possible D match to TRBD1 (5 bases). The germline V gene has CDR1 SGHDT and CDR2 YYEEEE. With 4 bases removed from V and 2 bases from J, the gap between germline ends came to 19 bases. The CDR3 has 16 residues. The CDR3 sequence is CASSTSQSRVTYEQYV. The CDR3 DNA reads as TGTGCCAGCAGCACAAGTCAAAGCAGGGTGACCTACGAGCAGTACGTC.

The V and J genes are TRBV7-9 and TRBJ2-5; unclear D gene. Between the trimmed V and J ends, which lost 5 bases and 2 bases, there was a span of 9 bases. The CDR3 spans 13 residues. Germline V gene data show CDR1 as SEHNR and CDR2 as FQNEAQ (reference sequence). The CDR3 sequence is CASSRDWQETQYF. The CDR3 bases are TGTGCCAGCAGCCGAGACTGGCAAGAGACCCAGTACTTC.

A single count supports this clone. CDR3 sequence (DNA): TGTGCCAGCAGTACCGGGACTACGGGCGGGGAGCTGTTTTTT. Its protein product is CASSTGTTGGELFF. This rearrangement joins TRBV5-6 to TRBJ2-2, with 7 bases matching TRBD2. This CDR3 has 14 amino acids. Trimming cost V 5 bases and J 7 bases; bases outside gene matches: 8. Germline loops: CDR1 SGHDT, CDR2 YYEEEE.

The V gene is TRBV6-6, the J gene TRBJ1-1, with TRBD1 identical over 8 bases. The germline V gene encodes CDR1 MNHNY and CDR2 SVGAGI (reference sequence). With V trimmed by 2 bases and J by 6 bases, 11 bases remained unmatched. This CDR3 contains 16 residues. CDR3 sequence: CASSYPPMDRAAEAFF. CDR3 nucleotide sequence: TGTGCCAGCAGTTACCCTCCTATGGACAGGGCGGCTGAAGCTTTCTTT.

This chain joins TRBV7-9 and TRBJ2-7; 14 bases are a match to TRBD2. V lost 8 bases to trimming and J lost 11 bases; unmatched junction nucleotides: 11. This CDR3 contains 14 residues. Germline V gene data show CDR1 as SEHNR and CDR2 as FQNEAQ (reference sequence). The CDR3: CASAVEGLAGEEYV. For the CDR3, the DNA is TGTGCCAGCGCGGTTGAGGGACTAGCGGGAGAGGAGTACGTC.

The chain joins TRBV5-4 to TRBJ1-5; D possibly corresponds to TRBD1 (5 bases). Per germline, CDR1 SGHNT and CDR2 YYREEE (reference sequence). V was pared by 6 bases and J by 3 bases, with 13 bases between. The CDR3 spans 14 residues. Here the CDR3 DNA reads TGTGCCAGCACCGTCTGGGGGGTCAATCAGCCCCAGCATTTT. Translated: CASTVWGVNQPQHF.

V usage is TRBV5-1 and J usage is TRBJ1-1; 7 bases are a match to TRBD1. The CDR3 spans 14 residues. Germline V lookup: CDR1 SGHRS, CDR2 YFSETQ. J gave up 1 base and V 3 bases, and 3 bases lay outside the gene matches. CDR3 loop: CASSSGQWNTEAFF. In DNA, the CDR3 is TGCGCCAGCAGCTCGGGACAGTGGAACACTGAAGCTTTCTTT.

The rearrangement joins TRBV2 to TRBJ2-5; D possibly corresponds to TRBD1 (7 bases). Trimming took off 6 bases at V and 9 bases at J, with 26 bases between the two ends. Looked up from germline, CDR1 is SNHLY and CDR2 is FYNNEI. The CDR3 runs 16 residues. The CDR3 spells CASSRLGTAAGWAQYF. CDR3 DNA: TGTGCCAGCAGCCGCCTCGGGACAGCTGCGGGATGGGCCCAGTACTTC.

The chain employs TRBV5-6 and TRBJ2-2; the D gene is possibly TRBD2 (6 bases). The CDR3 is 16 amino acids. The germline gives CDR1 SGHDT, CDR2 YYEEEE. Trimming stripped 1 base from V and 1 base from J, with 11 bases between. CDR3 amino acids: CASSLWRGVNTGELFF. The DNA for the CDR3 is TGTGCCAGCAGCTTGTGGAGGGGTGTGAACACCGGGGAGCTGTTTTTT.

V and J are TRBV18 and TRBJ2-5, with D unclear. Trimming stripped 3 bases from V and 1 base from J, with 9 bases between. The CDR3 is 14 residues long. Germline V gene sequence: CDR1 KGHSH, CDR2 LQKENI. The CDR3, as DNA: TGTGCCAGCTCACCCCCGGTGTCCCAAGAGACCCAGTACTTC. This sequence encodes CASSPPVSQETQYF.

This clone was counted once. J is TRBJ2-2 and V is TRBV9; 7 nucleotides align to TRBD1. The V gene's germline CDR1 is SGDLS and CDR2 YYNGEE. The J segment lost 6 bases and the V segment lost 6 bases, leaving 2 bases of the junction unmatched. The CDR3 has 12 amino acids. The CDR3 sequence is CASKGAPGELFF. The CDR3 DNA reads as TGTGCCAGCAAGGGGGCCCCCGGGGAGCTGTTTTTT.

The J gene is TRBJ1-2, the V gene TRBV27; maybe TRBD1 (5 bases). V gave up 6 bases and J gave up 1 base, with 12 bases separating them. Germline CDR1 reads MNHEY; CDR2 reads SMNVEV (reference sequence). The CDR3 sequence is 14 residues long. The CDR3 coding sequence is TGTGCCAGCAGATCCGTGACAGATAACTATGGCTACACCTTC. Protein sequence: CASRSVTDNYGYTF.

The CDR3 is CASSQATRDSFSSPLHF. CDR3 nucleotides: TGTGCCAGCAGCCAAGCAACCCGGGACAGTTTTAGCTCACCCCTCCACTTT. The V call is TRBV4-2, the J call TRBJ1-6, with 7 bases aligning to TRBD1. This CDR3 contains 17 residues. After removal of 1 base from V and 10 bases from J, the junction contained 13 bases not matched to a gene. Germline V lookup: CDR1 LGHNA, CDR2 YNFKEQ.

Only a few counts were recorded for this clone. The rearrangement links TRBV11-2 to TRBJ1-1; 7 bases fit TRBD1. Germline loops: CDR1 SGHAT, CDR2 FQNNGV. The CDR3 loop spans 17 amino acids. V gave up 6 bases and J gave up 6 bases; unmatched junction bases: 19. The CDR3 here is CASSSRDSITSEPEAFF. In DNA, the CDR3 is TGTGCCAGCAGTTCCCGGGACAGTATTACCAGTGAGCCTGAAGCTTTCTTT. The variable domain in full, with the rest retrieved from reference TRBV11-2 and TRBJ1-1, is EAGVAQSPRYKIIEKRQSVAFWCNPISGHATLYWYQQILGQGPKLLIQFQNNGVVDDSQLPKDRFSAERLKGVDSTLKIQPAKLEDSAVYLCASSSRDSITSEPEAFFGQGTRLTVV.

The rearrangement uses TRBV3-1 (or the pseudogene TRBV3-2) and TRBJ2-7; perhaps TRBD1 as D (6 bases). Germline-derived CDR1 and CDR2 are LGHDT and YNNKEL (reference sequence). The ends were cut back, 1 base at V and 5 bases at J, with 12 bases in the middle. This CDR3 region has 14 residues. CDR3 loop: CASSQATGRDEQYF. The CDR3 region has the DNA TGTGCCAGCAGCCAAGCAACAGGGCGCGACGAGCAGTACTTC.

The gene calls are TRBV2 and TRBJ1-4; 7 bases map to TRBD1. With 5 bases clipped from V and 8 bases from J, the junction kept 8 bases outside the gene matches. The V gene's germline CDR1 is SNHLY and CDR2 FYNNEI. The CDR3 is 14 residues long. In DNA, the CDR3 is TGTGCCAGCAGTTGGGGCAGGGGGAGAGAAAAACTGTTTTTT. Amino acid sequence: CASSWGRGREKLFF.

The genes are TRBV5-6 and TRBJ2-7; D ambiguous. The CDR3 is 14 amino acids. Trimming removed 4 bases at V and 2 bases at J, with 13 bases between. The germline V gene has CDR1 SGHDT and CDR2 YYEEEE. The CDR3 region is CASSQSHSPYEQYF. The CDR3 DNA reads TGTGCCAGCAGCCAAAGCCATTCCCCCTACGAGCAGTACTTC.

J is TRBJ1-5 and V is TRBV2; D is possibly TRBD1 (6 bases). Trimming removed 3 bases at V and 6 bases at J, with 12 bases between. The CDR3 length is 14 residues. CDR1 and CDR2 from the germline V gene are SNHLY and FYNNEI. CDR3 DNA sequence: TGTGCCAGCAGTGAGGGGGGGCGGCGTCAGCCCCAGCATTTT. It translates to CASSEGGRRQPQHF.

This rearrangement joins TRBV5-6 to TRBJ2-7; TRBD1 agrees at 8 bases. The germline gives CDR1 SGHDT, CDR2 YYEEEE. The junction had 0 bases not matched to a gene; V was cut back by 0 bases and J by 7 bases. The CDR3 has 12 amino acids. This CDR3 reads CASSLDRGEQYV. Here the CDR3 DNA reads TGTGCCAGCAGCTTGGACAGGGGGGAGCAGTACGTC.

This clone has more than one count but fewer than ten. This sequence joins TRBV7-2 and TRBJ1-6; D might be TRBD1 (5 bases). Trimming took 2 bases from V and 2 from J, leaving 10 bases between them. CDR1 is SGHTA and CDR2 is FQGNSA in the germline V gene. The CDR3 is 16 residues long. DNA of the CDR3: TGTGCCAGCAGCTTACGCAGGGCAACCTATAATTCACCCCTCCACTTT. Its protein is CASSLRRATYNSPLHF.

J is TRBJ2-2 and V is TRBV7-2; a weak D match, TRBD2 (7 bases). This CDR3 is built from 17 residues. In germline, CDR1 is SGHTA, CDR2 FQGNSA. V was pared by 0 bases and J by 1 base, with 12 bases between. Here the CDR3 DNA reads TGTGCCAGCAGCTTAGCGGGGGGGGCAGGGAACACCGGGGAGCTGTTTTTT. Translating gives CASSLAGGAGNTGELFF.

The V gene is TRBV5-1, the J gene TRBJ2-1, with TRBD2 as a possible D gene (5 bases). V lost 0 bases to trimming and J lost 0 bases, with 10 bases between them. This CDR3 is built from 16 residues. From germline, CDR1 is SGHRS and CDR2 YFSETQ. The CDR3 coding sequence is TGCGCCAGCAGCTTGGAAGGACTTTACTCCTACAATGAGCAGTTCTTC. This sequence encodes CASSLEGLYSYNEQFF.

In this sample, this clone turned up once. The chain joins TRBV5-1 to TRBJ1-1, with 7 nucleotides matching TRBD1. The germline V gene encodes CDR1 SGHRS and CDR2 YFSETQ. The CDR3 covers 15 residues. V lost 5 bases to trimming and J lost 4 bases; unmatched junction nucleotides: 11. The CDR3 DNA is TGCGCCAGCAGTACGTACAGGGGCCTGAGCACTGAAGCTTTCTTT. This sequence encodes CASSTYRGLSTEAFF.

The chain has TRBV19 and TRBJ1-1; D remains unclear. Germline CDR1 LNHDA, CDR2 SQIVND (reference sequence). Between the trimmed V and J ends, which lost 6 bases and 5 bases, there was a span of 13 bases. The CDR3 consists of 13 residues. In DNA form, the CDR3 reads TGTGCCAGTAGCGGGGAGGAGAGGACTGAAGCTTTCTTT. It specifies CASSGEERTEAFF.

This rearrangement joins TRBV25-1 to TRBJ2-5; 12 bases agree with TRBD2. Germline-derived CDR1 and CDR2 are MGHDK and SYGVNS. CDR3 length: 17 amino acids. The J segment lost 6 bases and the V segment lost 0 bases, leaving 8 bases of the junction unmatched. The DNA for the CDR3 is TGTGCCAGCAGTGAATACCTACTAGCGGGGGGTGTACAGACCCAGTACTTC. This encodes CASSEYLLAGGVQTQYF.

The table lists this clone with a count of one. CDR3 residues: CASSVGPPPLTF. DNA for the CDR3: TGTGCCAGCAGCGTGGGGCCTCCTCCTCTCACCTTC. The chain uses TRBV9 and TRBJ1-2; D is possibly TRBD1 (5 bases). The V gene's germline CDR1 is SGDLS and CDR2 YYNGEE. Trimming removed 2 bases at V and 13 bases at J, with 15 bases between. CDR3 size: 12 residues.

The chain carries TRBV10-2 and TRBJ1-2, with 10 bases aligning to TRBD1. Germline loops: CDR1 WSHSY, CDR2 SAAADI. Trimming cost V 2 bases and J 4 bases; bases outside gene matches: 4. The CDR3 sequence is 15 residues long. The CDR3 spells CASSEQGTGVYGYTF. The CDR3 DNA follows: TGCGCCAGCAGTGAGCAAGGGACAGGGGTCTATGGCTACACCTTC.